The clone carrying this T cell receptor (beta chain) was detected only a few times. A universal primer site arose from template switching, and cDNA bore unique molecular identifiers. TCRdb re-called the 5' RACE reads through MiXCR, storing one row per CDR3 protein. The table records roughly 480,000 distinct CDR3 sequences, approximately 25% of them present only once. The data were taken from a study of identical twins. Germline-derived CDR1 and CDR2 are LGHDT and YNNKEL (reference sequence). V was trimmed by 1 base and J by 6 bases, leaving 7 bases between them. The CDR3 has 12 amino acids. Another study also made use of these data, one on T cells expressing NK-cell markers. According to that study: HCMV serostatus: seven of eight sequenced donors positive, one negative.

The chain links TRBV3-1 to TRBJ2-7; D may match TRBD1 or TRBD2 (5 bases each). This TCR was recovered from a woman younger than 35 in good health. The sequenced sample consisted of CD4+ T cells sorted from blood. The CDR3, as DNA: TGTGCCAGCAGCCAAGCGAGGGGCGAGCAGTACTTC. Translation: CASSQARGEQYF.